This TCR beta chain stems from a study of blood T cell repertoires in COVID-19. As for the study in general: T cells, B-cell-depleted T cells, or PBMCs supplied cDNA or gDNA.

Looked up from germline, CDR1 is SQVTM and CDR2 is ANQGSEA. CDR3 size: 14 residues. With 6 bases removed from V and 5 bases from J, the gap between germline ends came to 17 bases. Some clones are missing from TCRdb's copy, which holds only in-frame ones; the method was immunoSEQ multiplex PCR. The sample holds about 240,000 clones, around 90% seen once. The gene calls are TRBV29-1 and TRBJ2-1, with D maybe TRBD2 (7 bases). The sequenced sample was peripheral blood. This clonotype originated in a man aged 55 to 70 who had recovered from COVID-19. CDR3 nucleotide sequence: TGCAGCGTACCCCGAGGGGGGGGAAACAATGAGCAGTTCTTC. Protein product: CSVPRGGGNNEQFF.